The 11 T cell receptor beta chains presented below share a single source sample, sequenced in a study of blood T cell repertoires in COVID-19. Assay: immunoSEQ multiplex PCR; the TCRdb copy retains only in-frame clones and omits some. The sample records roughly 130,000 clones, around 87% being singletons. The specimen was peripheral blood. The receptors derive from a woman in her fifties or sixties with acute or convalescent COVID-19.

V and J are TRBV10-1 and TRBJ1-1, with a weak D call TRBD1 (5 bases). Germline V gene lookup returns CDR1 WNHNN and CDR2 SYGVQD (reference sequence). The V end was cut by 8 bases, the J end by 6 bases, with 19 bases between. The CDR3 consists of 14 residues. As DNA, the CDR3 is TGCGCCAGCTCAACCCTTCAGGGAAGGTCTGAAGCTTTCTTT. Amino acid sequence: CASSTLQGRSEAFF.

The rearrangement uses TRBV28 and TRBJ1-6, with unresolved D. CDR3 length: 15 residues. The V end was cut by 7 bases, the J end by 7 bases, with 17 bases between. Germline values: CDR1 MDHEN, CDR2 SYDVKM. CDR3 sequence reads: CASTPGSRRNSPLHF. The DNA for the CDR3 is TGTGCCAGCACCCCAGGATCTAGGAGGAATTCACCCCTCCACTTT.

Turning to this clone: At one of its ends the junction is not consistent with the germline gene, which may arise from a read error. The V call is TRBV24-1, the J call TRBJ2-1; D is unclear. CDR3 length: 11 residues. Germline values: CDR1 KGHDR, CDR2 SFDVKD. CDR3 sequence (DNA): TGTGCCACCAGGTCCTACGATGAGCAGTTCTTC. Translating it yields CATRSYDEQFF.

In DNA form, the CDR3 reads TGTGCCAGCAGTTCCTCGGGCCTCAATCAGCCCCAGCATTTT. Translated: CASSSSGLNQPQHF. The chain has TRBV6-5 and TRBJ1-5; the D is unclear. V dropped 4 bases and J dropped 3 bases, with 10 bases sitting between them. This CDR3 spans 14 amino acids. Germline V CDR1 and CDR2: MNHEY, SVGAGI.

The gene calls are TRBV4-1 and TRBJ1-3, with 11 bases that match TRBD1. Per germline, CDR1 MGHRA and CDR2 YSYEKL. Losses at the gene ends were 2 bases for V and 2 bases for J; bases not matched to a gene: 5. The CDR3 covers 17 residues. The CDR3 DNA sequence: TGCGCCAGCAGCCAAACCGGGACAGGGGGTACTGGAAACACCATATATTTT. Encoded protein: CASSQTGTGGTGNTIYF.

The genes are TRBV28 and TRBJ2-7, with 8 bases identical to TRBD1. V trimming: 4 bases; J trimming: 4 bases; junction bases outside the gene matches: 3. Germline V gene data show CDR1 as MDHEN and CDR2 as SYDVKM. CDR3 size: 13 residues. The CDR3 coding sequence is TGTGCCAGCAGTTCGGGACAGGATTACGAGCAGTACGTC. It specifies CASSSGQDYEQYV.

The chain combines TRBV5-8 with TRBJ1-2, with 7 bases identical to TRBD1. Per germline, CDR1 SGHTS and CDR2 YDEGEE. The CDR3 has 14 residues. After removal of 3 bases from V and 8 bases from J, the junction contained 10 bases not matched to a gene. The CDR3: CASSSKTGWSGYTF. CDR3 nucleotide sequence: TGTGCCAGCAGCTCAAAGACAGGGTGGTCGGGCTACACCTTC.

CDR3 DNA: TGTGCCAGCAGGGTAACAGGGGGCGGAGGGGGCTACACCTTC. This translates into CASRVTGGGGGYTF. This sequence joins TRBV2 and TRBJ1-2, with 9 bases identical to TRBD1. Trimming cost V 6 bases and J 8 bases; bases outside gene matches: 10. Germline V gene data show CDR1 as SNHLY and CDR2 as FYNNEI. This CDR3 region has 14 residues.

The chain couples TRBV29-1 to TRBJ1-4, with D possibly being TRBD1 (6 bases). The germline V gene encodes CDR1 SQVTM and CDR2 ANQGSEA. The V and J ends lost 1 base and 10 bases respectively, with 13 bases between them. This CDR3 is built from 13 residues. The CDR3 bases are TGCAGCGTTGAAGGGGACAATGCTAGAAAACTGTTTTTT. Translation: CSVEGDNARKLFF.

The chain uses TRBV27 and TRBJ2-1; tentatively, D is TRBD2 (5 bases). Germline-derived CDR1 and CDR2 are MNHEY and SMNVEV (reference sequence). Trimming shortened V by 10 bases and J by 1 base, and 20 bases separated the two germline ends. The CDR3 length is 16 residues. The CDR3 coding sequence is TGTGCCACATCGAGGCTGGGAGTGGCGTCCTACAATGAGCAGTTCTTC. Translating it yields CATSRLGVASYNEQFF.

Written as DNA, the CDR3 is TGCAGCGTTGAAGTCCCGGGGGAAGCTTTCTTT. As protein: CSVEVPGEAFF. V gene TRBV29-1 combines with J gene TRBJ1-1, with D unclear. The CDR3 consists of 11 residues. Germline V lookup: CDR1 SQVTM, CDR2 ANQGSEA. The V gene lost 1 base and the J gene lost 8 bases, with 8 bases spanning the gap. The variable domain in full, completed from reference TRBV29-1 and TRBJ1-1, reads SAVISQKPSRDICQRGTSLTIQCQVDSQVTMMFWYRQQPGQSLTLIATANQGSEATYESGFVIDKFPISRPNLTFSTLTVSNMSPEDSSIYLCSVEVPGEAFFGQGTRLTVV.